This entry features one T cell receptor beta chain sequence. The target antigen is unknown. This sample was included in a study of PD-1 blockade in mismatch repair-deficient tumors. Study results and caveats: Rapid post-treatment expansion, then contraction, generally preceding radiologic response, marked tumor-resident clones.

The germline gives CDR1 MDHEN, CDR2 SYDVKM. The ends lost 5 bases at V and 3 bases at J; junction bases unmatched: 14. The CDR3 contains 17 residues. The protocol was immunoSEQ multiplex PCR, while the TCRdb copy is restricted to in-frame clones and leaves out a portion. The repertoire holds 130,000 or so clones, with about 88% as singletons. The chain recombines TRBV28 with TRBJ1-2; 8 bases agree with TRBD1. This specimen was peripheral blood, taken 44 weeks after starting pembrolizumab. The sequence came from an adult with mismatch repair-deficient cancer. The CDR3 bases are TGTGCCAGCAGTCCTGACAGGGGCCGACCCATCCACTATGGCTACACCTTC. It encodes CASSPDRGRPIHYGYTF.